This T cell receptor (beta chain) came from a study of T-cell reconstitution after alpha-beta-depleted transplantation in children. Germline V lookup: CDR1 SQVTM, CDR2 ANQGSEA. The CDR3 contains 10 residues. V was clipped by 4 bases and J by 13 bases; unmatched bases: 4. It was with unique molecular identifiers that the TCRbeta library was prepared. TCRdb re-analysed the PCR reads in MiXCR, keeping a single row per CDR3 protein. Seen here are some 500,000 distinct CDR3 sequences, about 18% observed once, and the top ten hold approximately 3%. This material consisted of PBMCs from the stem cell graft donor, taken from the stem cell graft. This TCR derives from a human donor who donated a stem cell graft to a child with acute lymphoblastic leukemia. V usage is TRBV29-1 and J usage is TRBJ2-1; 7 bases fit TRBD2. CDR3 protein: CSVGGLDQFF. In DNA, the CDR3 is TGCAGCGTTGGCGGACTAGATCAGTTCTTC.